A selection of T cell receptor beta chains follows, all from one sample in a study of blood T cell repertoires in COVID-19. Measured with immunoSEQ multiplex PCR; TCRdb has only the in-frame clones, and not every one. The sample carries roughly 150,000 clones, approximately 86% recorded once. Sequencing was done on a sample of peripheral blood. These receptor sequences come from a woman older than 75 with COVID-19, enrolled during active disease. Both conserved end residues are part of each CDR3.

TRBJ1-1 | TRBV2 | CASSERTDEAFF
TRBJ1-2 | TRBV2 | CASSDAGRAAYGYTF
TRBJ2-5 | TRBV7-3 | CASSLLRGETQYF
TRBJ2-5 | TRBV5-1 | CASSGMPGLAGETQYF
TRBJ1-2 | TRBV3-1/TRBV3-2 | CASSQGGANYGYTF
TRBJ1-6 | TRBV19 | CASSIDRAGYSPLHF
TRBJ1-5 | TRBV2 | CASSELRQPQHF
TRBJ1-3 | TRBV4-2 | CASSQGQVGNTIYF
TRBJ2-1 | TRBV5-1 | CASSSLAGGPPNEQFF
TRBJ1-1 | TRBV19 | CASSHRDSEAFF
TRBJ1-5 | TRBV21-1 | CASSYRQPQHF
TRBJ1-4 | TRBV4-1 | CASSQDRKRGATNEKLFF
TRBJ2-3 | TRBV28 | CASRVPAGTGVPDTQYF